The clone carrying this T cell receptor beta chain showed up many times. Germline and junction disagree at one end, which may indicate a read error. These data belong to a study of Graves' ophthalmopathy and Graves' hyperthyroidism. The study amplified TCR beta CDR3 regions using RNA transcripts. Amplification began with first-round RT-PCR using HTBI primers, then second-round multiplex PCR was performed. In TCRdb, the multiplex PCR reads were re-called with MiXCR into one record per CDR3 protein. This table holds roughly 500,000 distinct CDR3 sequences, approximately 15% found once. This clonotype originated in a woman in her twenties or thirties with Graves' ophthalmopathy. Source material: blood.

The CDR3 here is CAGSHQGGGQETQYF. The CDR3 coding sequence is TGTGCCGGCAGCCACCAAGGTGGGGGACAAGAGACCCAGTACTTC. The chain links TRBV6-1 to TRBJ2-5, with D possibly called TRBD1 or TRBD2 (5 bases each). Germline V lookup: CDR1 MNHNS, CDR2 SASEGT. The CDR3 is made up of 15 amino acids.